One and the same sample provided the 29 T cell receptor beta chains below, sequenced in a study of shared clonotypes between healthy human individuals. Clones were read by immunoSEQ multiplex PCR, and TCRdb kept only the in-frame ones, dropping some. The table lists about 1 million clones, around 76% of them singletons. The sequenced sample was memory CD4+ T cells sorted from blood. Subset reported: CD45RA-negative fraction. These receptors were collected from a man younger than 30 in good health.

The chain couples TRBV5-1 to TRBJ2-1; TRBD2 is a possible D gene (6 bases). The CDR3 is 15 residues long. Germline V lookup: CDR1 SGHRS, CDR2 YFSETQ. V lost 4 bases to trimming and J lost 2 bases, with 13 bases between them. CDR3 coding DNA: TGCGCCAGCAGCCGGGGGACGGGGACCTACAATGAGCAGTTCTTC. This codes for CASSRGTGTYNEQFF.

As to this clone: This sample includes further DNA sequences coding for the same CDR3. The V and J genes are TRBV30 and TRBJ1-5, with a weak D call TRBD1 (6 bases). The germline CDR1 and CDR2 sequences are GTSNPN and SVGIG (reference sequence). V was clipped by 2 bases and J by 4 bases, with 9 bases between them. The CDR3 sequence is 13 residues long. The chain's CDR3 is CAWSPGDNQPQHF. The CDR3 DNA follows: TGTGCCTGGAGTCCAGGGGATAATCAGCCCCAGCATTTT.

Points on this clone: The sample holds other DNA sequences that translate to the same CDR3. The CDR3 spells CASSLGVNTEAFF. The CDR3, as DNA: TGCGCCAGCAGCTTGGGAGTAAACACTGAAGCTTTCTTT. V usage is TRBV5-1 and J usage is TRBJ1-1, with no clear D. CDR1 SGHRS and CDR2 YFSETQ come from the germline V gene. This CDR3 is 13 amino acids long. V lost 0 bases and J 2 bases, leaving 5 bases between the germline ends.

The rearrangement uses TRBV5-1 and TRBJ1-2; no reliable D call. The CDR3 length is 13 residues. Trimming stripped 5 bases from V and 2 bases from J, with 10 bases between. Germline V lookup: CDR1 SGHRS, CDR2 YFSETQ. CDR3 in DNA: TGCGCCAGCAGGCCGCCCTCCAACTATGGCTACACCTTC. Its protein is CASRPPSNYGYTF.

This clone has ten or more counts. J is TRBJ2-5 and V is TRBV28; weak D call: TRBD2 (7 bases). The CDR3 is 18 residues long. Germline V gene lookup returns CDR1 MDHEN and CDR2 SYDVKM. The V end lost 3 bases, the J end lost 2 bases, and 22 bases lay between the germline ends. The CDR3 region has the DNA TGTGCCAGCAGTTTGTCCCCCGGCTTAGGGGGACTACAAGAGACCCAGTACTTC. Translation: CASSLSPGLGGLQETQYF.

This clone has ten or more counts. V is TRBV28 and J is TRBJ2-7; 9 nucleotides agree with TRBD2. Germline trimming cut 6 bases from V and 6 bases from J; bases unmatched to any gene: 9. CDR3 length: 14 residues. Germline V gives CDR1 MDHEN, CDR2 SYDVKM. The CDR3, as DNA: TGTGCCAGCAGGTTAGCGGGGGCCGCGGGCGAGCAGTACTTC. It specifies CASRLAGAAGEQYF. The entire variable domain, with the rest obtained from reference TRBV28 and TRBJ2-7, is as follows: DVKVTQSSRYLVKRTGEKVFLECVQDMDHENMFWYRQDPGLGLRLIYFSYDVKMKEKGDIPEGYSVSREKKERFSLILESASTNQTSMYLCASRLAGAAGEQYFGPGTRLTVT.

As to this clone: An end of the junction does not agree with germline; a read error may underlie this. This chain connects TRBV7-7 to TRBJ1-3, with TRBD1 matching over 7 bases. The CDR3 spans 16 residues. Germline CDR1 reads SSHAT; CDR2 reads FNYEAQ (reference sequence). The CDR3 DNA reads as TGTGCTAGCAGCTTACCCACAGGGGTCGCCGGAAACACCATATATTTT. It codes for CASSLPTGVAGNTIYF.

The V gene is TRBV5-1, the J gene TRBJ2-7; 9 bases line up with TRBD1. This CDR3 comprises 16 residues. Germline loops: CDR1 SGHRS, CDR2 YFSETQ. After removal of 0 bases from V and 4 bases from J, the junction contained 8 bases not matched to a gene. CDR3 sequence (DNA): TGCGCCAGCAGCTTGGCCGGCCCCGGACAGGGGTACGAGCAGTACTTC. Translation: CASSLAGPGQGYEQYF.

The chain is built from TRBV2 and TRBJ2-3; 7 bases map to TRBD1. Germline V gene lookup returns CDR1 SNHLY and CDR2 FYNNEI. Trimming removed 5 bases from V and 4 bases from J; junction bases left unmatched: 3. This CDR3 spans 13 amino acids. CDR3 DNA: TGTGCCAGCAGTCAAGACAGGGCAGATACGCAGTATTTT. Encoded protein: CASSQDRADTQYF.

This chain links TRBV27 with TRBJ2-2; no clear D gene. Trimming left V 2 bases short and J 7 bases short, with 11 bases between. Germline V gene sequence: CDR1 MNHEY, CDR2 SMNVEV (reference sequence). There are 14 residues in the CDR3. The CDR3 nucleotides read TGTGCCAGCAGTTTAAGGGCATTAGGCGGGGAGCTGTTTTTT. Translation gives CASSLRALGGELFF.

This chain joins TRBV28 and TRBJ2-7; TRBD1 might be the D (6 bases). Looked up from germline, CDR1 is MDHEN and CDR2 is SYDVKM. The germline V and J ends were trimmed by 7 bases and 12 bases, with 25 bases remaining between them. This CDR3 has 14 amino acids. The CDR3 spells CASTLGAGYDLVYF. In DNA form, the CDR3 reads TGTGCCAGCACCTTGGGGGCAGGTTATGACTTGGTGTACTTC. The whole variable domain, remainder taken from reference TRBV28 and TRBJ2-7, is DVKVTQSSRYLVKRTGEKVFLECVQDMDHENMFWYRQDPGLGLRLIYFSYDVKMKEKGDIPEGYSVSREKKERFSLILESASTNQTSMYLCASTLGAGYDLVYFGPGTRLTVT.

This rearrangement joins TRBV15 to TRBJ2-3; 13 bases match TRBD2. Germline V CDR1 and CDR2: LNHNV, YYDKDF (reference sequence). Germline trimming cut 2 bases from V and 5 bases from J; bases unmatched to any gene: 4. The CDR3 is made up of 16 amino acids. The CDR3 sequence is CATSRRLAGGLDTQYF. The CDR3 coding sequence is TGTGCCACCAGCAGACGACTAGCGGGGGGCTTAGATACGCAGTATTTT. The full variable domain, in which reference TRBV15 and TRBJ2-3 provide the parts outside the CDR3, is DAMVIQNPRYQVTQFGKPVTLSCSQTLNHNVMYWYQQKSSQAPKLLFHYYDKDFNNEADTPDNFQSRRPNTSFCFLDIRSPGLGDTAMYLCATSRRLAGGLDTQYFGPGTRLTVL.

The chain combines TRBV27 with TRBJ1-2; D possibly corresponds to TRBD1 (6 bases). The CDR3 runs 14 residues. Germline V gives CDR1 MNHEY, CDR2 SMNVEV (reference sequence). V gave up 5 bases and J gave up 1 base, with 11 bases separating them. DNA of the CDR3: TGTGCCAGCAGTACGGACAGAGGTAACTATGGCTACACCTTC. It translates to CASSTDRGNYGYTF.

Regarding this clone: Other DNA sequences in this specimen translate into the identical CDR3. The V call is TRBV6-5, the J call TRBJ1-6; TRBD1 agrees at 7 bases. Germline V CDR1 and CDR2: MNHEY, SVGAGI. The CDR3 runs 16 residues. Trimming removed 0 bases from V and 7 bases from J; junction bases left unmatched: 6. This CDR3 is CASSYSPGGGNSPLHF. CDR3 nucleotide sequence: TGTGCCAGCAGTTACTCGCCAGGGGGTGGGAATTCACCCCTCCACTTT.

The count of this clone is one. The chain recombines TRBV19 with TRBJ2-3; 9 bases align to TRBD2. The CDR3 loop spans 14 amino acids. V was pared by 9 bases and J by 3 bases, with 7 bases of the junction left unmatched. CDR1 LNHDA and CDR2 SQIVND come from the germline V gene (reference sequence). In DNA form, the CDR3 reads TGTGCCAGCCACTATAGCGGGGGAACAGATACGCAGTATTTT. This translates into CASHYSGGTDTQYF.

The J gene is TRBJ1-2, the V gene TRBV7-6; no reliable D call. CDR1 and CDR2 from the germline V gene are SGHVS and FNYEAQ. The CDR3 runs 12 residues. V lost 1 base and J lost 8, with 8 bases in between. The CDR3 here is CASSLDSLGYTF. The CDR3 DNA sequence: TGTGCCAGCAGCTTAGATTCCCTAGGCTACACCTTC. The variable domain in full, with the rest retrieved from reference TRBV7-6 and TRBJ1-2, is GAGVSQSPRYKVTKRGQDVALRCDPISGHVSLYWYRQALGQGPEFLTYFNYEAQQDKSGLPNDRFSAERPEGSISTLTIQRTEQRDSAMYRCASSLDSLGYTFGSGTRLTVV.

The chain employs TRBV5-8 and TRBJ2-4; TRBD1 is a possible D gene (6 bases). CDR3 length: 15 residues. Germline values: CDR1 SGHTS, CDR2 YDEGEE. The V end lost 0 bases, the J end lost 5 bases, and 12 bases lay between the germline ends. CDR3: CASSLGWNRENIQYF. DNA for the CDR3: TGTGCCAGCAGCTTGGGGTGGAACAGGGAAAACATTCAGTACTTC.

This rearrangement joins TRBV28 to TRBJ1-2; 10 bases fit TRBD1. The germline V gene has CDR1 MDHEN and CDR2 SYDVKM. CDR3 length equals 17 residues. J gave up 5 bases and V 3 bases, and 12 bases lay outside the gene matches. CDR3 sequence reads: CASSFALPRDRGYGYTF. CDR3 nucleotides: TGTGCCAGCAGTTTTGCCCTTCCGCGGGACAGGGGATATGGCTACACCTTC.

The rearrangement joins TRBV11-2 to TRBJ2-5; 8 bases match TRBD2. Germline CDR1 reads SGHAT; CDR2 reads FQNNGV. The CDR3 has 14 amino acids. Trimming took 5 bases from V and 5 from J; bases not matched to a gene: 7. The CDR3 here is CASSRSGIGETQYF. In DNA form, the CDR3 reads TGTGCCAGCAGCCGTAGCGGGATAGGGGAGACCCAGTACTTC.

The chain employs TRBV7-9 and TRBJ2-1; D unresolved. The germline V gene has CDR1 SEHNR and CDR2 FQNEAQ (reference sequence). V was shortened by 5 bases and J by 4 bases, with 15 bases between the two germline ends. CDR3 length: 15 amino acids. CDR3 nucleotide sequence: TGTGCCAGCAGCCCGACTCAACCGCCTTACAATGAGCAGTTCTTC. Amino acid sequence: CASSPTQPPYNEQFF.

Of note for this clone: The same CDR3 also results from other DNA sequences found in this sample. The CDR3, as DNA: TGCAGCGTTGAAATCAGCACAGATACGCAGTATTTT. Its protein is CSVEISTDTQYF. The chain carries TRBV29-1 and TRBJ2-3; D is uncertain. This CDR3 spans 12 amino acids. Trimming shortened V by 2 bases and J by 0 bases, and 3 bases separated the two germline ends. Germline CDR1 SQVTM, CDR2 ANQGSEA.

CDR3 sequence: CASSEGLGPYNEQFF. CDR3 in DNA: TGTGCCAGCAGTGAAGGGCTGGGTCCCTACAATGAGCAGTTCTTC. The chain has TRBV25-1 and TRBJ2-1; no firm D call. V was pared by 2 bases and J by 2 bases, with 10 bases between. The V gene's germline CDR1 is MGHDK and CDR2 SYGVNS. The CDR3 sequence is 15 residues long.

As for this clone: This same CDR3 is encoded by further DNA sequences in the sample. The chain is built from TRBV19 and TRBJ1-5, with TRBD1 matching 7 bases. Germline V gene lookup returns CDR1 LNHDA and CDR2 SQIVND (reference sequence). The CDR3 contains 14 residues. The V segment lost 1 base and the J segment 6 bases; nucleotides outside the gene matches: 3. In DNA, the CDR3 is TGTGCCAGTAGTATAGGGCAGGGGGGTCAGCCCCAGCATTTT. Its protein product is CASSIGQGGQPQHF.

The CDR3 DNA reads TGCGCCAGCAGCCCCGCGGGACAAGCTAACTATGGCTACACCTTC. It translates to CASSPAGQANYGYTF. The rearrangement links TRBV5-1 to TRBJ1-2; TRBD1 might be the D (6 bases). Deletions cut 4 bases from V and 0 bases from J, with 13 bases between. CDR1 is SGHRS and CDR2 is YFSETQ in the germline V gene. The length of the CDR3 is 15 residues. The whole variable domain, filled in from reference TRBV5-1 and TRBJ1-2, reads KAGVTQTPRYLIKTRGQQVTLSCSPISGHRSVSWYQQTPGQGLQFLFEYFSETQRNKGNFPGRFSGRQFSNSRSEMNVSTLELGDSALYLCASSPAGQANYGYTFGSGTRLTVV.

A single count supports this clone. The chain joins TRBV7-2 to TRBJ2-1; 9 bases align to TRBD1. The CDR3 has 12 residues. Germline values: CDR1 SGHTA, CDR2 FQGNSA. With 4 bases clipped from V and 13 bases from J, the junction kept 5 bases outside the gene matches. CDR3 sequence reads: CASSSQGAVQFF. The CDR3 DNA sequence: TGTGCCAGCAGCTCACAGGGGGCCGTCCAGTTCTTC.

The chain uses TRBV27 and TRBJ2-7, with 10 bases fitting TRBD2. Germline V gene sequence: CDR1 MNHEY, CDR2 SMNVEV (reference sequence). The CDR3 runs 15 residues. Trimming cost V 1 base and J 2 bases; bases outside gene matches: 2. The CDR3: CASSLYSGGAYEQYF. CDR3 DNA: TGTGCCAGCAGTTTATACAGCGGGGGGGCCTACGAGCAGTACTTC.

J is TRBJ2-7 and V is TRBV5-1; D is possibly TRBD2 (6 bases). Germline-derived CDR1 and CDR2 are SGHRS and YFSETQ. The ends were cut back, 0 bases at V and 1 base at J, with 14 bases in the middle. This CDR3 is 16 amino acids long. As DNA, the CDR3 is TGCGCCAGCAGCTTGGTCTTAGGTAGCGGATCCTACGAGCAGTACTTC. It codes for CASSLVLGSGSYEQYF.

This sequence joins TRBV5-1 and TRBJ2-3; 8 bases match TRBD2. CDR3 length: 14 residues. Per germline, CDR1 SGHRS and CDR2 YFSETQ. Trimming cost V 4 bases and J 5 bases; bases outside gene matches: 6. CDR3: CASSGGLAGDTQYF. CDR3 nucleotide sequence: TGCGCCAGCAGCGGCGGACTAGCAGGAGATACGCAGTATTTT. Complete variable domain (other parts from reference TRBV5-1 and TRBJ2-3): KAGVTQTPRYLIKTRGQQVTLSCSPISGHRSVSWYQQTPGQGLQFLFEYFSETQRNKGNFPGRFSGRQFSNSRSEMNVSTLELGDSALYLCASSGGLAGDTQYFGPGTRLTVL.

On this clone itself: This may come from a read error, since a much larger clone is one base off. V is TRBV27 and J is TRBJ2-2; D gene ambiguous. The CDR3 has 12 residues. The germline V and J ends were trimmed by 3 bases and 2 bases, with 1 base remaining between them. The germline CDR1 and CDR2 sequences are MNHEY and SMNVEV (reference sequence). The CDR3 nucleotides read TGTGCCAGCAGTTTCAACACCGGGGAGCTGTTTTTT. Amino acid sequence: CASSFNTGELFF.